This TCR beta chain stems from a study of T cell responses to AZD1222 COVID-19 vaccine. Whole-study findings and limits: At baseline, seropositivity was found in only a handful of AZD1222 recipients. Unmutated variant regions are reportedly targeted by nearly half of spike-specific TCRs. Repertoires were obtained only post-peak T cell response.

TCRdb's table, derived via immunoSEQ multiplex PCR, lists solely in-frame clones and lacks some. The table records about 100,000 clones, approximately 86% of them present only once. Germline V gene lookup returns CDR1 SQVTM and CDR2 ANQGSEA. This CDR3 is 15 amino acids long. V lost 3 bases and J lost 4; bases outside the gene matches: 5. Remarks on this clone: Its antigen is unknown.

The rearrangement joins TRBV29-1 to TRBJ2-2; TRBD1 matches 10 bases. Sequencing was performed on peripheral blood, taken on day 0 of AZD1222 vaccination. This receptor was identified in an adult in good health. CDR3 DNA: TGCAGCGTTGACTCCGGGACAGGGGCCACCGGGGAGCTGTTTTTT. Its protein product is CSVDSGTGATGELFF.